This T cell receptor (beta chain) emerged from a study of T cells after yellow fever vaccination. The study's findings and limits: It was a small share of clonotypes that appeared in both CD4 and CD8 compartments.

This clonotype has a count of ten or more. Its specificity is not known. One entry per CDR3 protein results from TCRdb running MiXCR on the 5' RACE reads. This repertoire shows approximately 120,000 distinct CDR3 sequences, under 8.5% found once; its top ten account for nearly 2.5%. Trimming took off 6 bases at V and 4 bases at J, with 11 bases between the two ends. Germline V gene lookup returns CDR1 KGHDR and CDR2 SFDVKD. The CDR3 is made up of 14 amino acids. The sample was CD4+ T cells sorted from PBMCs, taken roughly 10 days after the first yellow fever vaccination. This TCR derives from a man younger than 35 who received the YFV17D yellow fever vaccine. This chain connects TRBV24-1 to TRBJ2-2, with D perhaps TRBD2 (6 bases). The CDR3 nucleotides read TGTGCCACCAGTTCTCAGGGAGGCACCGGGGAGCTGTTTTTT. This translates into CATSSQGGTGELFF.